What follows are 13 T cell receptor beta chains derived from one specimen sequenced in a study of cytomegalovirus exposure and HLA in healthy donors. The PCR had 60 Vbeta and 13 Jbeta primers. Assay used: immunoSEQ multiplex PCR; TCRdb lists only in-frame clones, some missing. Altogether about 300,000 clones are present, 70% to 90% being singletons, with the ten largest covering around 4%. Sequencing was done on a sample of PBMCs. These receptor sequences come from a man aged 40-49 years in good health and CMV-seropositive.

Here the CDR3 DNA reads TGTGCCAGTAGTCGTCAGGGTCTGCGGGAAAAACTGTTTTTT. Translation: CASSRQGLREKLFF. The chain employs TRBV19 and TRBJ1-4; a possible D gene is TRBD1 (5 bases). CDR1 and CDR2 from the germline V gene are LNHDA and SQIVND (reference sequence). The CDR3 is 14 residues long. Deletions cut 5 bases from V and 8 bases from J, with 15 bases between.

The chain joins TRBV2 to TRBJ2-3; D call uncertain. The germline CDR1 and CDR2 sequences are SNHLY and FYNNEI. Trimming removed 5 bases from V and 1 base from J, with 10 bases in between. The CDR3 contains 14 residues. The CDR3 is CASSLLERTDTQYF. As DNA, the CDR3 is TGTGCCAGCAGTCTTTTGGAGCGCACAGATACGCAGTATTTT.

J is TRBJ1-1 and V is TRBV7-9; D remains unclear. The V gene's germline CDR1 is SEHNR and CDR2 FQNEAQ (reference sequence). This CDR3 comprises 15 residues. Trimming removed 6 bases at V and 1 base at J, with 15 bases between. CDR3 in amino acids: CASSSSGLGNTEAFF. The CDR3 region has the DNA TGTGCCAGCAGTTCGTCCGGACTGGGGAACACTGAAGCTTTCTTT.

The chain uses TRBV28 and TRBJ1-2; TRBD1 might be the D (6 bases). This CDR3 is 13 amino acids long. The germline gives CDR1 MDHEN, CDR2 SYDVKM. Trimming left V 6 bases short and J 7 bases short, with 15 bases between. CDR3 DNA: TGTGCCAGCAGCCTCGACAGGCTTGCTGGCTACACCTTC. Encoded protein: CASSLDRLAGYTF.

This clone appeared a few times. The gene calls are TRBV30 and TRBJ2-7; D is undetermined. V was trimmed by 6 bases and J by 8 bases, leaving 11 bases between them. The CDR3 length is 10 residues. Germline V gene lookup returns CDR1 GTSNPN and CDR2 SVGIG (reference sequence). CDR3 bases: TGTGCCTGCTTAGTTAATCAGCAGTACTTC. This translates into CACLVNQQYF.

The chain recombines TRBV19 with TRBJ1-1; possibly TRBD1 for D (6 bases). The germline CDR1 and CDR2 sequences are LNHDA and SQIVND (reference sequence). V gave up 8 bases and J gave up 1 base, with 8 bases separating them. The CDR3 length is 12 residues. The CDR3 loop is CASLQGNTEAFF. CDR3 in DNA: TGTGCCAGTCTACAGGGGAACACTGAAGCTTTCTTT. The full variable domain, completed using reference TRBV19 and TRBJ1-1, is DGGITQSPKYLFRKEGQNVTLSCEQNLNHDAMYWYRQDPGQGLRLIYYSQIVNDFQKGDIAEGYSVSREKKESFPLTVTSAQKNPTAFYLCASLQGNTEAFFGQGTRLTVV.

The chain uses TRBV28 and TRBJ2-5; TRBD2 aligns across 10 bases. The DNA matches TRBJ2-7 better at its end, which makes the J call doubtful. Germline V gene lookup returns CDR1 MDHEN and CDR2 SYDVKM. CDR3 size: 17 residues. The CDR3 DNA sequence: TGTGCCAGCAGTTTACCCCCGGTTCTAGCGGGAGCTTACGAGCAGTACTTC. It yields the protein CASSLPPVLAGAYEQYF.

This CDR3 reads CASSGGQTLNTEAFF. The CDR3, as DNA: TGTGCCAGCAGCGGGGGACAGACCTTGAACACTGAAGCTTTCTTT. The chain has TRBV5-4 and TRBJ1-1; TRBD1 matches 7 bases. J lost 0 bases, V lost 4 bases, and 6 bases had no gene match. CDR3 length: 15 amino acids. Germline CDR1 and CDR2: SGHNT and YYREEE (reference sequence).

The chain joins TRBV2 to TRBJ2-1; TRBD2 agrees at 10 bases. This CDR3 is built from 14 residues. CDR1 is SNHLY and CDR2 is FYNNEI in the germline V gene. Losses at the gene ends were 8 bases for V and 5 bases for J; bases not matched to a gene: 6. CDR3 protein: CASSTSGPHNEQFF. DNA of the CDR3: TGTGCCAGCTCGACTAGCGGGCCACACAATGAGCAGTTCTTC.

The J gene is TRBJ2-2, the V gene TRBV25-1; 9 nucleotides align to TRBD1. The J segment lost 7 bases and the V segment lost 3 bases, leaving 3 bases of the junction unmatched. Germline-derived CDR1 and CDR2 are MGHDK and SYGVNS. The CDR3 contains 14 residues. CDR3 loop: CASSETGGGGELFF. CDR3 nucleotide sequence: TGTGCCAGCAGTGAGACAGGGGGTGGCGGGGAGCTGTTTTTT.

The chain uses TRBV27 and TRBJ2-7; 8 positions agree with TRBD2. In germline, CDR1 is MNHEY, CDR2 SMNVEV (reference sequence). V was pared by 3 bases and J by 1 base, with 8 bases of the junction left unmatched. This CDR3 has 16 residues. The CDR3 reads CASSFSAGGPSYEQYF. For the CDR3, the DNA is TGTGCCAGCAGTTTCTCCGCGGGGGGACCATCCTACGAGCAGTACTTC.

This sequence joins TRBV5-1 and TRBJ1-2; TRBD1 matches 7 bases. The CDR3 runs 14 residues. Looked up from germline, CDR1 is SGHRS and CDR2 is YFSETQ. The V and J ends lost 0 bases and 6 bases, in that order; junction bases with no gene match: 5. CDR3 in DNA: TGCGCCAGCAGCTTGGAGACAGGGTTAAATGGCTACACCTTC. The encoded protein is CASSLETGLNGYTF.

J is TRBJ2-7 and V is TRBV5-1; 10 bases align to TRBD1. CDR1 and CDR2 (germline): SGHRS, YFSETQ. The length of the CDR3 is 16 residues. Germline trimming cut 3 bases from V and 2 bases from J; bases unmatched to any gene: 8. This CDR3 is CASSSTPGQGTYEQYF. DNA for the CDR3: TGCGCCAGCAGCTCCACACCGGGACAGGGGACCTACGAGCAGTACTTC. Filled out from reference TRBV5-1 and TRBJ2-7, the complete variable domain reads KAGVTQTPRYLIKTRGQQVTLSCSPISGHRSVSWYQQTPGQGLQFLFEYFSETQRNKGNFPGRFSGRQFSNSRSEMNVSTLELGDSALYLCASSSTPGQGTYEQYFGPGTRLTVT.